This T cell receptor (beta chain) was sequenced during a study of response to subunit inactivated influenza vaccine. Regarding the study as a whole: After each seasonal influenza vaccination, few new T cells are recruited, the authors suggested.

Concerning this clonotype itself: What it binds is unknown.

TCRdb passed the RT-PCR reads through MiXCR, listing each CDR3 protein once. The sample contains fewer than 650,000 distinct CDR3 sequences, 10% to 15% of which appear only once. J was trimmed by 2 bases and V by 0 bases; bases with no gene match: 3. Per germline, CDR1 SGHRS and CDR2 YFSETQ. CDR3 size: 16 residues. The chain links TRBV5-1 to TRBJ2-5; 11 bases match TRBD2. The sequencing here drew on PBMCs from blood, taken 35 to 45 days after vaccination. The source is a middle-aged man who received an inactivated influenza vaccine. This CDR3 reads CASSLGGTSGQETQYF. DNA for the CDR3: TGCGCCAGCAGCTTGGGGGGGACTAGCGGTCAAGAGACCCAGTACTTC.